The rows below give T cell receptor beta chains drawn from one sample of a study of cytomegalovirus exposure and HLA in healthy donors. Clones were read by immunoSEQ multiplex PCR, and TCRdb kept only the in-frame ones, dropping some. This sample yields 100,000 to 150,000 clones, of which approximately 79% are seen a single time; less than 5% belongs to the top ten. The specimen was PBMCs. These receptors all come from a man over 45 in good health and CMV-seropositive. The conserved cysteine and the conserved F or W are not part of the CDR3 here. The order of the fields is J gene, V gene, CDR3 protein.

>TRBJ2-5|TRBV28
ASSLRGETQY
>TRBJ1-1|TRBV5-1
ASSFPGTEAF
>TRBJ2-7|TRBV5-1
ASKRAGMGEQY
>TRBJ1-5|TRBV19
ASSSTQSPSLNQPQH
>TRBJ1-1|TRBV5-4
ASSLVQGRNTEAF
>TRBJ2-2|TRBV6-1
ASSVGIANTGELF
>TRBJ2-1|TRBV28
ASSNPGTSNEQF
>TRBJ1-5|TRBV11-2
ASSPPGQPQH
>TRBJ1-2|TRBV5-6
ASSLGRLYGYT
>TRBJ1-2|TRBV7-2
ASSPGGAPGYT
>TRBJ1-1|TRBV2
ASSVRSGGTEAF
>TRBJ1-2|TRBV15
ATSRGFGVQGANYGYT
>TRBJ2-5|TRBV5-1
ASSREQETQY
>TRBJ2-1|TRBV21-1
ASSPWTGAAGETYNEQF
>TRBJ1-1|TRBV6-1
ASTILMGGTEAF
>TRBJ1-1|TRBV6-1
AASTVYTEAF
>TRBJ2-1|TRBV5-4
ASSPSGGVNYNEQF
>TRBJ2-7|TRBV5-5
ASSLNRKGEYEQY
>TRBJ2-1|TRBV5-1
ASSFTLLAGGPNEQF
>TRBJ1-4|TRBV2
ASSETHVANEKLF
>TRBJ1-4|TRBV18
ASSLRPPGVNEKLF
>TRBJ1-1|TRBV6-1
ASSTDRGMTEAF
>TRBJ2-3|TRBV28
ASSFMRGRTDTQY
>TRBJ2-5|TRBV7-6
ASSLRTGFETQY
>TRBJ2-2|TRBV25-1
ASSLGGGAGELF
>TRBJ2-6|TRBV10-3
AISDSDRAGANVLT
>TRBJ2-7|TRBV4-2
ASSQGLAGLYEQY
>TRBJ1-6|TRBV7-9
ASSLGQGPLH
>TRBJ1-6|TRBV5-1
ASSLAPTGGNSPLH
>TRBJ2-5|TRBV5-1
ASSSNPNAKETQY
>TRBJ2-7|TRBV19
ASSIEASGSYEQY
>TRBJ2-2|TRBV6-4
ASSPGDTGELF
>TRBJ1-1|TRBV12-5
ASGPGQLNTEAF
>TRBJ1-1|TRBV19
ASSIGQNTEAF
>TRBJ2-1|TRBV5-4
ASSLGAGAVEQF
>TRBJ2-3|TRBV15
ATSRLDRGTDTQY
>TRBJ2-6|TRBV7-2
ASSLDTSGANVLT
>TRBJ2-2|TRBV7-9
ASSLPGVNTGELF
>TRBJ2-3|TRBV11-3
ASSPPHGLAGRDTQY